The following is a T cell receptor (beta chain) sequence with its context. Its specificity is not known. This table comes from immunoSEQ multiplex PCR, and its TCRdb copy is limited to in-frame clones, with some not included. The table lists over 8,000 clones, 63% of them singletons. This record comes from a study of OX40 agonist ivuxolimab in advanced cancers. The wider study: The patients received ivuxolimab by intravenous route every 2 weeks at 0.01 to 10 mg/kg. Past anti-PD-1, anti-PD-L1 or anti-CTLA-4 therapy was accepted, and 30% to 50% had received some. Partial responses were observed in three patients, of whom one had hepatocellular carcinoma and two had cutaneous melanoma.

General study results and limits: By week 6 at 0.1 to 3.0 mg/kg, blood CD4+ and CD8+ T cells had expanded clonally.

Germline V lookup: CDR1 SGHVS, CDR2 FNYEAQ. The V end lost 10 bases, the J end lost 1 base, and 16 bases lay between the germline ends. The CDR3 sequence is 15 residues long. The specimen comprised CD4+ or CD8+ T cells sorted from blood, sampled in a trial of the OX40 agonist ivuxolimab. The V call is TRBV7-6, the J call TRBJ2-2, with D tentatively TRBD2 (6 bases). The source is an adult with an advanced solid tumor such as melanoma, head and neck, liver or kidney cancer. The CDR3 nucleotides are TGTGCCATCCCTCGAGCTAGCGTGAACACCGGGGAGCTGTTTTTT. Translation: CAIPRASVNTGELFF.